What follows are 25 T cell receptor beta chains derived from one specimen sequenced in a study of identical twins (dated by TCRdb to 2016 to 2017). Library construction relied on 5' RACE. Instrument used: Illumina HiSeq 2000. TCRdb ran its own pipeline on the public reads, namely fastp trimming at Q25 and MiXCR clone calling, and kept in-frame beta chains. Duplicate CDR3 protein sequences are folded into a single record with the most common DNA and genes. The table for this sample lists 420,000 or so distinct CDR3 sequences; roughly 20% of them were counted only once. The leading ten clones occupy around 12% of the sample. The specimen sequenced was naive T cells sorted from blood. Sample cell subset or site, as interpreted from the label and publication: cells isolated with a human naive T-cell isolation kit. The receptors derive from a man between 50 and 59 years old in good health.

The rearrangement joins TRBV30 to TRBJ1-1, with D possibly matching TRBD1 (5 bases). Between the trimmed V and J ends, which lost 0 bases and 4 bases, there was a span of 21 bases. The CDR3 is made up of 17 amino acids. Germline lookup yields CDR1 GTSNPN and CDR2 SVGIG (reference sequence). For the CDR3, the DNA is TGTGCCTGGAGTGTAAAGTATCAGGACTCAAGGGGCACTGAAGCTTTCTTT. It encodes CAWSVKYQDSRGTEAFF.

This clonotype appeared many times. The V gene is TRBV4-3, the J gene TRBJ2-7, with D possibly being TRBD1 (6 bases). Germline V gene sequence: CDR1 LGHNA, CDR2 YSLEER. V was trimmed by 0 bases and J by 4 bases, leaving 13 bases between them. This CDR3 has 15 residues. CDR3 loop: CASSQEGRGIYEQYF. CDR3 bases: TGCGCCAGCAGCCAAGAGGGCAGGGGAATTTACGAGCAGTACTTC.

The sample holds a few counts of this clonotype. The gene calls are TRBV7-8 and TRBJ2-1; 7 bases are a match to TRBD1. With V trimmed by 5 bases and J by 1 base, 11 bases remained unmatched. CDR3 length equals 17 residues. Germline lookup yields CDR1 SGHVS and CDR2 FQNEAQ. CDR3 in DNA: TGTGCCAGCAGCCCCAGGACAGGAGAAATTTCCTACAATGAGCAGTTCTTC. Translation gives CASSPRTGEISYNEQFF.

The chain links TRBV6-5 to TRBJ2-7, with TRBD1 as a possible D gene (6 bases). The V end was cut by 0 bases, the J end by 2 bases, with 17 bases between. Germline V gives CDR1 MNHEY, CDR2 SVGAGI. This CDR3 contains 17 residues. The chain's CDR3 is CASSYSRAGVTAYEQYF. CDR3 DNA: TGTGCCAGCAGTTACTCGAGAGCAGGGGTCACCGCCTACGAGCAGTACTTC.

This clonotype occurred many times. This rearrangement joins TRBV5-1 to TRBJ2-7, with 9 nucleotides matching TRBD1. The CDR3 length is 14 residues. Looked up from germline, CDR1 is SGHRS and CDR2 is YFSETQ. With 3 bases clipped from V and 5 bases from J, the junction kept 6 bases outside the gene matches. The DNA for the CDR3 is TGCGCCAGCAGCTCAAGGACAGGGGAGGACGAGCAGTACTTC. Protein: CASSSRTGEDEQYF.

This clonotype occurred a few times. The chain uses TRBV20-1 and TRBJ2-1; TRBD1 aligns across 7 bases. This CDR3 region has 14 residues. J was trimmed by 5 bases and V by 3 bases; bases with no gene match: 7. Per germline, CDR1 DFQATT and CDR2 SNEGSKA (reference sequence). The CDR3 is CSASLTGDNNEQFF. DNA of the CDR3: TGCAGTGCTAGCCTTACAGGGGACAACAATGAGCAGTTCTTC.

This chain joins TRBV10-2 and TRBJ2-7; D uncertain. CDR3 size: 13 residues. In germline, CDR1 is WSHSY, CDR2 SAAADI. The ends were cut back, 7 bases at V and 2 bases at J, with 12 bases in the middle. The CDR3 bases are TGCGCCAGCAAAGGGCCGTATACCTACGAGCAGTACTTC. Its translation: CASKGPYTYEQYF.

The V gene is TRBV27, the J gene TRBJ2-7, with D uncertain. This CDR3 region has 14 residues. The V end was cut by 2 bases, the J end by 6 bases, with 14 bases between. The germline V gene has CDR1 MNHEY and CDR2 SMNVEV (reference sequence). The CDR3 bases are TGTGCCAGCAGTTTACATGGGGAACGCCCCGAGCAGTACTTC. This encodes CASSLHGERPEQYF.

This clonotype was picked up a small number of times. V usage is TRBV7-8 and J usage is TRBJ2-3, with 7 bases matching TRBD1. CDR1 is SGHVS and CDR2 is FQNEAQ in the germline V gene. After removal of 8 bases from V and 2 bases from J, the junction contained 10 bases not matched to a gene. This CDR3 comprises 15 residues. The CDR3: CASFPHRGVTDTQYF. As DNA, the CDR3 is TGTGCCAGCTTCCCGCACAGGGGAGTCACAGATACGCAGTATTTT.

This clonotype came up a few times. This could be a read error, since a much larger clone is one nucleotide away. Here the CDR3 reads CASSPGDNEQFF. CDR3 DNA: TGTGCCAGCTCACCGGGGGACAATGAGCAGTTCTTC. The chain has TRBV18 and TRBJ2-1; the D gene could be TRBD1 or TRBD2 (5 bases each). This CDR3 comprises 12 residues. Germline values: CDR1 KGHSH, CDR2 LQKENI. V lost 3 bases, J lost 5 bases, and 5 bases lay in between.

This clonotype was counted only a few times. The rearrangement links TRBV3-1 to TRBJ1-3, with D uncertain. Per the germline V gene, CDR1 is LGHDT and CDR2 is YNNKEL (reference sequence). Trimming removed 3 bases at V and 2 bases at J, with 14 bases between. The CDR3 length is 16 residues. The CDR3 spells CASSHLSPRPGNTIYF. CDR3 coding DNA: TGTGCCAGCAGCCACCTTTCCCCAAGACCTGGAAACACCATATATTTT.

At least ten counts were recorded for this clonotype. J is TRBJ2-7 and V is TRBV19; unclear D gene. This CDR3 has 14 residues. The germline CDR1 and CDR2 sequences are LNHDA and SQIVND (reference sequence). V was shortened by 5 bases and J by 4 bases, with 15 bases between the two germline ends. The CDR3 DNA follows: TGTGCCAGTAGTGCAAGTGGCTGGGGTTACGAGCAGTACTTC. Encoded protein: CASSASGWGYEQYF.

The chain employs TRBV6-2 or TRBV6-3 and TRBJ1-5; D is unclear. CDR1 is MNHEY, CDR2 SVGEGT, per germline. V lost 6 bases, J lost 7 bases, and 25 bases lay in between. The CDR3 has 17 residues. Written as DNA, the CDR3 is TGTGCCAGCAGGGTTTTGAGTCCCGGCAGAACGGGGCAGCCCCAGCATTTT. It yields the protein CASRVLSPGRTGQPQHF.

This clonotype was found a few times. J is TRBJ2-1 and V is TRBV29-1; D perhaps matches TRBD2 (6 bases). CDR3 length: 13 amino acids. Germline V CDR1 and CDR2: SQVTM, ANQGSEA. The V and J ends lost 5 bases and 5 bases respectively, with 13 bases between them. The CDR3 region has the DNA TGCAGCGTTCGGAGGGGCAGGCACAATGAGCAGTTCTTC. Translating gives CSVRRGRHNEQFF.

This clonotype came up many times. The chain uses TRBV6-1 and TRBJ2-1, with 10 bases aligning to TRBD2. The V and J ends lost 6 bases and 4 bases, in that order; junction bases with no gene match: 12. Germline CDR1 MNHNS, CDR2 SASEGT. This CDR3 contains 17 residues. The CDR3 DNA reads TGTGCCAGCAGCCCAAACCTAGCGGGGGACCGGTACAATGAGCAGTTCTTC. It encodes CASSPNLAGDRYNEQFF.

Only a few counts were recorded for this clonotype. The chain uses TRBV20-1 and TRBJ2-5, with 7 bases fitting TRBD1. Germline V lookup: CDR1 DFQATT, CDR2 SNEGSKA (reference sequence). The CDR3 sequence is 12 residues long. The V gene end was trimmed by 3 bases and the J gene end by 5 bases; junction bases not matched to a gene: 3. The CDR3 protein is CSARRGLETQYF. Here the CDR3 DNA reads TGCAGTGCTAGGAGGGGGCTGGAGACCCAGTACTTC.

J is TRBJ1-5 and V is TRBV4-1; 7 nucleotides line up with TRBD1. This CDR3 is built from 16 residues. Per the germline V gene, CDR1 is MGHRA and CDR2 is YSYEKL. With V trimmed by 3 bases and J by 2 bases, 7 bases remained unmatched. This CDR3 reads CASSHPGGLGNQPQHF. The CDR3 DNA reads TGCGCCAGCAGCCACCCAGGGGGTCTTGGCAATCAGCCCCAGCATTTT.

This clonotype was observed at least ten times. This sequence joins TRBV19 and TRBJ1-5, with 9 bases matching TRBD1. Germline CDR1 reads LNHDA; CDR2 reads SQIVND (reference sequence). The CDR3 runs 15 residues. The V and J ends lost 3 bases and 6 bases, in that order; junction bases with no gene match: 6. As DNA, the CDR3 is TGTGCCAGTAGTATGACTACAGGGGGCGGTCAGCCCCAGCATTTT. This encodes CASSMTTGGGQPQHF.

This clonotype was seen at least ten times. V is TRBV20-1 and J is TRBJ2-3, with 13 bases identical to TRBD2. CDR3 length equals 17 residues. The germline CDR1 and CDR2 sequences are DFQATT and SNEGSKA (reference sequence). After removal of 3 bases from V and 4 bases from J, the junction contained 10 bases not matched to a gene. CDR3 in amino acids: CSASDLRTSGSSDTQYF. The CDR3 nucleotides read TGCAGTGCTAGTGATTTGAGGACTAGCGGGAGTTCAGATACGCAGTATTTT.

CDR3 nucleotides: TGTGCCAGCAGTTATTACGGGACACCAAACTACGAGCAGTACTTC. Translation: CASSYYGTPNYEQYF. The chain carries TRBV6-2 or TRBV6-3 and TRBJ2-7; D is perhaps TRBD1 (6 bases). V was clipped by 3 bases and J by 3 bases, with 15 bases between them. Germline values: CDR1 MNHEY, CDR2 SVGEGT. This CDR3 spans 15 amino acids.

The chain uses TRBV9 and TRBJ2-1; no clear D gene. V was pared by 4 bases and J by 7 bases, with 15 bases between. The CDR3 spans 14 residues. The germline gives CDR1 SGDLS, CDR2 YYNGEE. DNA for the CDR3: TGTGCCAGCAGCCGAGCTGCGATAGCAAATGAGCAGTTCTTC. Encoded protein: CASSRAAIANEQFF. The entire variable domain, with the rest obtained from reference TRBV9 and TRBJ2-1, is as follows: DSGVTQTPKHLITATGQRVTLRCSPRSGDLSVYWYQQSLDQGLQFLIQYYNGEERAKGNILERFSAQQFPDLHSELNLSSLELGDSALYFCASSRAAIANEQFFGPGTRLTVL.

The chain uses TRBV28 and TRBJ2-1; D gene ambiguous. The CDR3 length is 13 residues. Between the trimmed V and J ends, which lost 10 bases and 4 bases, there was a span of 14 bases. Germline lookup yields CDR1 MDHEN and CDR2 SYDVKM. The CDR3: CATTISSYNEQFF. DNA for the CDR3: TGTGCCACCACCATTTCTTCTTACAATGAGCAGTTCTTC.

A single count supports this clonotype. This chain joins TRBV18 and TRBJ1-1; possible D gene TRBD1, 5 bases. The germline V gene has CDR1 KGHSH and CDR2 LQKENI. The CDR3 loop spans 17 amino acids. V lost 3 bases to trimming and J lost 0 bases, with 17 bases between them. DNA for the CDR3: TGTGCCAGCTCACCTCTCATGTCCAGGGCGATGAACACTGAAGCTTTCTTT. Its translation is CASSPLMSRAMNTEAFF.

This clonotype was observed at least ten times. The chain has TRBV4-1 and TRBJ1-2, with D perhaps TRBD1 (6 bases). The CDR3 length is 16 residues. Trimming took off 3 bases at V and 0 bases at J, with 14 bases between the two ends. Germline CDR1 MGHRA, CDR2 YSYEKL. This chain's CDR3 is CASSQETGRTNYGYTF. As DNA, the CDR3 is TGCGCCAGCAGCCAGGAGACAGGACGGACTAACTATGGCTACACCTTC.

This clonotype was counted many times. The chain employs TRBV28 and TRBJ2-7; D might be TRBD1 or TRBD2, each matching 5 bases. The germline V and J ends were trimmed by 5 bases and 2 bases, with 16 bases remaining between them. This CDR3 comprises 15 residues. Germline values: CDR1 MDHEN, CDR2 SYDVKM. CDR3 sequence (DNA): TGTGCCAGCAGTGTAGGGACCCGGACAACCTACGAGCAGTACTTC. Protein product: CASSVGTRTTYEQYF.